One and the same sample provided the 27 T cell receptor beta chains below, sequenced in a study of shared clonotypes between healthy human individuals. The table came from immunoSEQ multiplex PCR; TCRdb's copy has only in-frame clones and leaves some out. The sample consists of about 2,500,000 clones, around nine tenths of them appearing once. The specimen was naive CD4+ T cells sorted from blood. Documented subset: CD45RA+ positively selected. All receptors come from a man aged 18 to 35 in good health.

The J gene is TRBJ2-1, the V gene TRBV2, with D perhaps TRBD2 (5 bases). V lost 7 bases to trimming and J lost 1 base, with 20 bases between them. CDR3 length: 17 amino acids. From germline, CDR1 is SNHLY and CDR2 FYNNEI. CDR3 loop: CASTPSLGASSYNEQFF. The CDR3 region has the DNA TGTGCCAGCACCCCCAGCTTGGGAGCCTCTTCCTACAATGAGCAGTTCTTC.

The chain employs TRBV6-5 and TRBJ1-2; maybe TRBD1 (5 bases). CDR3 size: 14 residues. Trimming cost V 3 bases and J 5 bases, with 13 bases left between them. Germline V gene lookup returns CDR1 MNHEY and CDR2 SVGAGI. CDR3 region: CASSYRAGGYGYTF. DNA of the CDR3: TGTGCCAGCAGTTATCGGGCCGGGGGATATGGCTACACCTTC.

Details on this clone: Different DNA sequences within this sample yield the same CDR3. The V gene is TRBV6-5, the J gene TRBJ2-2, with 7 bases matching TRBD2. Germline V CDR1 and CDR2: MNHEY, SVGAGI. V lost 1 base, J lost 1 base, and 3 bases stayed unmatched. This CDR3 comprises 16 residues. The chain's CDR3 is CASSYWGGGNTGELFF. The CDR3 DNA is TGTGCCAGCAGTTACTGGGGGGGTGGGAACACCGGGGAGCTGTTTTTT.

The V gene is TRBV6-6, the J gene TRBJ2-2; TRBD1 matches 7 bases. The CDR3 length is 14 residues. Germline lookup yields CDR1 MNHNY and CDR2 SVGAGI (reference sequence). V lost 11 bases to trimming and J lost 2 bases; unmatched junction nucleotides: 8. In nucleotides, the CDR3 is TGTGCCGGAAGACAGGGCACTAACACCGGGGAGCTGTTTTTT. Translating gives CAGRQGTNTGELFF.

The chain joins TRBV19 to TRBJ1-3; no firm D call. There are 15 residues in the CDR3. V lost 3 bases and J lost 4, with 13 bases in between. Germline CDR1 LNHDA, CDR2 SQIVND (reference sequence). CDR3: CASSIAGTFGNTIYF. CDR3 bases: TGTGCCAGTAGTATCGCGGGAACCTTCGGAAACACCATATATTTT.

The chain uses TRBV7-2 and TRBJ2-3, with a tentative D call TRBD1 (5 bases). The germline CDR1 and CDR2 sequences are SGHTA and FQGNSA. CDR3 length: 15 amino acids. Deletions cut 5 bases from V and 0 bases from J, with 12 bases between. CDR3 region: CASSTTGPSTDTQYF. The CDR3 DNA sequence: TGTGCCAGCAGCACAACAGGACCTAGCACAGATACGCAGTATTTT.

The V call is TRBV30, the J call TRBJ1-1, with D tentatively TRBD1 (5 bases). CDR1 is GTSNPN, CDR2 SVGIG, per germline (reference sequence). The CDR3 runs to 12 residues. V was trimmed by 7 bases and J by 4 bases, leaving 13 bases between them. The CDR3 loop is CAYIIRVTEAFF. CDR3 nucleotide sequence: TGTGCCTATATCATCAGGGTCACTGAAGCTTTCTTT. Looking up the rest from reference TRBV30 and TRBJ1-1 gives the full variable domain: SQTIHQWPATLVQPVGSPLSLECTVEGTSNPNLYWYRQAAGRGLQLLFYSVGIGQISSEVPQNLSASRPQDRQFILSSKKLLLSDSGFYLCAYIIRVTEAFFGQGTRLTVV.

This chain joins TRBV28 and TRBJ2-1; 11 bases map to TRBD2. In germline, CDR1 is MDHEN, CDR2 SYDVKM. The V gene end was trimmed by 7 bases and the J gene end by 9 bases; junction bases not matched to a gene: 8. The CDR3 is made up of 14 amino acids. The CDR3 nucleotides read TGTGCCAGCACCCCCGGGACTAGCGGACTTGAGCAGTTCTTC. It codes for CASTPGTSGLEQFF.

V is TRBV2 and J is TRBJ1-2, with 8 bases identical to TRBD1. CDR1 is SNHLY, CDR2 FYNNEI, per germline. V lost 4 bases, J lost 6 bases, and 1 base stayed unmatched. There are 12 residues in the CDR3. CDR3 residues: CASSGTGHGYTF. The CDR3 DNA reads TGTGCCAGCAGTGGGACAGGGCATGGCTACACCTTC.

The count of this clone is one. The chain recombines TRBV6-5 with TRBJ2-7; 13 positions agree with TRBD2. The junction had 3 bases not matched to a gene; V was cut back by 0 bases and J by 4 bases. The CDR3 is 16 amino acids. Germline CDR1 MNHEY, CDR2 SVGAGI. The CDR3 loop is CASSYSKGLAGYEQYF. CDR3 nucleotides: TGTGCCAGCAGTTACTCGAAGGGACTAGCGGGATACGAGCAGTACTTC.

J is TRBJ2-2 and V is TRBV5-4, with 8 bases matching TRBD1. The CDR3 is made up of 15 amino acids. V shed 3 bases, J shed 4 bases, and the junction held 5 bases outside the gene matches. Germline CDR1 reads SGHNT; CDR2 reads YYREEE (reference sequence). The CDR3 reads CASSSRDRFTGELFF. The CDR3, as DNA: TGTGCCAGCAGCTCCCGGGACAGGTTCACCGGGGAGCTGTTTTTT.

The rearrangement joins TRBV18 to TRBJ2-5; maybe TRBD1 (6 bases). The V end lost 9 bases, the J end lost 3 bases, and 17 bases lay between the germline ends. The CDR3 totals 14 residues. The germline V gene has CDR1 KGHSH and CDR2 LQKENI. The CDR3 here is CASRGGQQEETQYF. As DNA, the CDR3 is TGTGCCAGTCGTGGAGGACAGCAAGAAGAGACCCAGTACTTC.

The chain uses TRBV5-1 and TRBJ1-6, with 7 positions matching TRBD1. The germline gives CDR1 SGHRS, CDR2 YFSETQ. The CDR3 is 12 residues long. V lost 7 bases and J lost 11; bases outside the gene matches: 6. The CDR3 sequence is CASRTGQTPLHF. For the CDR3, the DNA is TGCGCCAGCCGGACAGGACAAACACCCCTCCACTTT.

The chain links TRBV18 to TRBJ2-5; no clear D. Trimming took off 8 bases at V and 5 bases at J, with 15 bases between the two ends. In germline, CDR1 is KGHSH, CDR2 LQKENI. The CDR3 contains 13 residues. In DNA, the CDR3 is TGTGCCAGCGCGAAGGCGCCGTGGGAGACCCAGTACTTC. As protein: CASAKAPWETQYF.

V and J are TRBV19 and TRBJ1-2, with D unresolved. The germline V gene has CDR1 LNHDA and CDR2 SQIVND (reference sequence). This CDR3 region has 15 residues. V was shortened by 7 bases and J by 3 bases, with 18 bases between the two germline ends. The CDR3 region is CASNPLEVGHYGYTF. Here the CDR3 DNA reads TGTGCCAGTAACCCCCTGGAGGTAGGCCACTATGGCTACACCTTC. The variable domain in full, with the rest retrieved from reference TRBV19 and TRBJ1-2, is DGGITQSPKYLFRKEGQNVTLSCEQNLNHDAMYWYRQDPGQGLRLIYYSQIVNDFQKGDIAEGYSVSREKKESFPLTVTSAQKNPTAFYLCASNPLEVGHYGYTFGSGTRLTVV.

V gene TRBV5-8 combines with J gene TRBJ1-2; D uncertain. This CDR3 has 13 residues. Germline CDR1 and CDR2: SGHTS and YDEGEE. Deletions cut 1 base from V and 8 bases from J, with 12 bases between. The CDR3 DNA is TGTGCCAGCAGCTTGTTCGTGGTTGAGGGCTACACCTTC. Translating gives CASSLFVVEGYTF.

This sequence joins TRBV5-4 and TRBJ2-3, with TRBD2 as a possible D gene (6 bases). CDR3 size: 14 residues. CDR1 and CDR2 (germline): SGHNT, YYREEE (reference sequence). The V end was cut by 5 bases, the J end by 6 bases, with 16 bases between. DNA for the CDR3: TGTGCCAGCAGGCGGGGTTCTCAGGCGGATACGCAGTATTTT. Protein: CASRRGSQADTQYF.

J is TRBJ2-7 and V is TRBV7-9, with 8 bases lining up with TRBD2. Germline trimming cut 5 bases from V and 2 bases from J; bases unmatched to any gene: 14. The CDR3 contains 17 residues. Per the germline V gene, CDR1 is SEHNR and CDR2 is FQNEAQ (reference sequence). The CDR3 DNA sequence: TGTGCCAGCAGCCCCCGAACTAGCGGCAGGGTAACCTACGAGCAGTACTTC. Its protein is CASSPRTSGRVTYEQYF.

The chain links TRBV5-6 to TRBJ2-3; 7 bases are shared with TRBD1. The CDR3 has 15 amino acids. V lost 4 bases and J lost 5; bases outside the gene matches: 10. From germline, CDR1 is SGHDT and CDR2 YYEEEE. CDR3 nucleotides: TGTGCCAGCAGCGCTGCAGGACAGGCAGGAGATACGCAGTATTTT. Protein: CASSAAGQAGDTQYF.

V gene TRBV7-8 combines with J gene TRBJ1-2; 7 bases are shared with TRBD1. V trimming: 1 base; J trimming: 5 bases; junction bases outside the gene matches: 1. The length of the CDR3 is 13 residues. CDR1 and CDR2 (germline): SGHVS, FQNEAQ. The CDR3 here is CASSLEQGYGYTF. The CDR3 DNA follows: TGTGCCAGCAGCTTAGAACAGGGGTATGGCTACACCTTC.

The chain has TRBV28 and TRBJ2-4; TRBD1 matches at 10 bases. Germline V gene sequence: CDR1 MDHEN, CDR2 SYDVKM. There are 15 residues in the CDR3. V was pared by 3 bases and J by 5 bases, with 4 bases of the junction left unmatched. The CDR3 spells CASSFDRGRENIQYF. CDR3 bases: TGTGCCAGCAGTTTTGACAGGGGGCGAGAAAACATTCAGTACTTC.

This clone showed up just once. In DNA, the CDR3 is TGTGCCAGCAGTTCTCAGCCGTCGAGAAAGACAGGGAAAAATTCACCCCTCCACTTT. Its protein is CASSSQPSRKTGKNSPLHF. V gene TRBV28 combines with J gene TRBJ1-6, with 7 nucleotides matching TRBD1. J lost 7 bases, V lost 4 bases, and 19 bases had no gene match. CDR3 length: 19 residues. Germline V gene sequence: CDR1 MDHEN, CDR2 SYDVKM. Combining the CDR3 with reference TRBV28 and TRBJ1-6 gives the whole variable domain DVKVTQSSRYLVKRTGEKVFLECVQDMDHENMFWYRQDPGLGLRLIYFSYDVKMKEKGDIPEGYSVSREKKERFSLILESASTNQTSMYLCASSSQPSRKTGKNSPLHFGNGTRLTVT.

CDR3 sequence: CSVGAGLNTEAFF. The CDR3 coding sequence is TGCAGCGTTGGAGCAGGGCTAAACACTGAAGCTTTCTTT. The rearrangement links TRBV29-1 to TRBJ1-1; a weak D match, TRBD1 (5 bases). The CDR3 spans 13 residues. V was pared by 4 bases and J by 2 bases, with 11 bases between. The germline V gene encodes CDR1 SQVTM and CDR2 ANQGSEA.

This chain uses TRBV4-3 with TRBJ1-1; possible D gene TRBD1, 5 bases. V was clipped by 4 bases and J by 5 bases, with 14 bases between them. Germline V CDR1 and CDR2: LGHNA, YSLEER. The CDR3 totals 14 residues. The CDR3 here is CASSLVGALTEAFF. CDR3 DNA: TGCGCCAGCAGCCTAGTCGGGGCACTTACTGAAGCTTTCTTT.

This clone was observed once. This chain joins TRBV6-6 and TRBJ1-2; 7 nucleotides agree with TRBD1. CDR3 length: 14 amino acids. V trimming: 7 bases; J trimming: 4 bases; junction bases outside the gene matches: 9. Germline assignment: CDR1 MNHNY and CDR2 SVGAGI (reference sequence). The CDR3 DNA sequence: TGTGCCAGCAACCGCCGGGACAGAGCCTATGGCTACACCTTC. It is translated as CASNRRDRAYGYTF.

This chain links TRBV4-3 with TRBJ2-1, with D hard to call. CDR1 and CDR2 from the germline V gene are LGHNA and YSLEER. The CDR3 extends over 17 amino acids. The germline V and J ends were trimmed by 1 base and 0 bases, with 13 bases remaining between them. DNA for the CDR3: TGCGCCAGCAGCCAAGCCTCCTACTACGGCTCCTACAATGAGCAGTTCTTC. Protein sequence: CASSQASYYGSYNEQFF.

The rearrangement links TRBV28 to TRBJ2-7; TRBD1 matches at 9 bases. The J segment lost 3 bases and the V segment lost 6 bases, leaving 12 bases of the junction unmatched. Germline values: CDR1 MDHEN, CDR2 SYDVKM. CDR3 length: 16 amino acids. CDR3 residues: CASSQNRGRVNYEQYF. CDR3 nucleotides: TGTGCCAGCAGCCAAAACAGGGGGCGCGTAAACTACGAGCAGTACTTC.